This T cell receptor beta chain is drawn from a study of vaccination and CD4 T cells after COVID-19. Study information: Cultures that served as controls received a CEFX pool, an HIV-1 Nef pool, or no peptide.

Treatment of the sample: roughly ten-day PBMC culture with coronavirus spike peptide pools or control peptides (ViraFEST assay). After expanding antigen-specific T cells with peptide pools, ViraFEST sequenced their TCRs. With the Oncomine TCR Beta short-read assay, DNA from cultured CD4+ T cells was sequenced. Researchers extracted genomic DNA from CD4+ T cells that had been cultured. TCRdb re-called the PCR reads with MiXCR, one entry per CDR3 protein. The sample lists roughly 10,000 distinct CDR3 sequences, roughly half occurring once. With respect to this clonotype: The antigen remains unidentified.

Findings of the study overall: Post-infection sampling omitted early timepoints and covered relatively few convalescent patients.

This CDR3 comprises 14 residues. V lost 6 bases and J lost 1, with 12 bases in between. Per germline, CDR1 MNHNS and CDR2 SASEGT. The receptor was isolated from a human donor who had recovered from COVID-19. This chain links TRBV6-1 with TRBJ2-5; D is possibly TRBD2 (6 bases). The sequenced sample consisted of CD4+ T cells from blood, cultured in vitro. The CDR3 DNA follows: TGTGCCAGCAGGGGCGGGAATCTCCAAGAGACCCAGTACTTC. Its translation: CASRGGNLQETQYF.